The next 5 T cell receptor beta chains were all read from a single sample in a study of blood T cells in healthy people across ages. With a J-beta primer mix and a sample-barcoded 5' primer, a second PCR ran about 7 to 12 cycles. MiXCR, applied by TCRdb to the 5' RACE reads, yields one record per CDR3 protein. Here the sample spans hundreds of thousands of distinct CDR3 sequences, around 32% being singletons. Sequenced input: blood. The receptors here all came from a woman of 80 years or more in good health.

The chain carries TRBV7-2 and TRBJ2-4, with TRBD1 matching over 8 bases. The length of the CDR3 is 15 residues. The germline CDR1 and CDR2 sequences are SGHTA and FQGNSA. V dropped 3 bases and J dropped 5; count of bases not matched to a gene: 6. The CDR3 bases are TGTGCCAGCAGCTTGGCACGGACAGGGCAAAACATTCAGTACTTC. Residues: CASSLARTGQNIQYF.

This clonotype was counted ten times or more. The V call is TRBV5-1, the J call TRBJ1-1, with D possibly TRBD1 on 5 matching bases. Germline lookup yields CDR1 SGHRS and CDR2 YFSETQ. V was trimmed by 0 bases and J by 4 bases, leaving 10 bases between them. The CDR3 has 14 residues. The chain's CDR3 is CASSLGQPVTEAFF. CDR3 in DNA: TGCGCCAGCAGCTTGGGACAGCCGGTCACTGAAGCTTTCTTT.

Worth noting for this clonotype: This clone may be a read error of a much larger clone one base away. The chain joins TRBV5-1 to TRBJ2-1; D could derive from TRBD1 or TRBD2 (5 bases each). The CDR3 spans 15 residues. In germline, CDR1 is SGHRS, CDR2 YFSETQ. DNA of the CDR3: TGCACCAGCAGCTTGGCCGGGGCGGAATACAATGAGCAGTTCTTC. Its protein product is CTSSLAGAEYNEQFF. Drawing the rest from reference TRBV5-1 and TRBJ2-1, the complete variable domain is KAGVTQTPRYLIKTRGQQVTLSCSPISGHRSVSWYQQTPGQGLQFLFEYFSETQRNKGNFPGRFSGRQFSNSRSEMNVSTLELGDSALYLCTSSLAGAEYNEQFFGPGTRLTVL.

Many counts were recorded for this clonotype. The V and J genes are TRBV5-6 and TRBJ2-1, with 9 bases lining up with TRBD1. The CDR3 covers 15 residues. J was trimmed by 7 bases and V by 2 bases; bases with no gene match: 7. Germline CDR1 and CDR2: SGHDT and YYEEEE. In DNA form, the CDR3 reads TGTGCCAGCAGCTTCCGGGACAGGGTTTCTAATGAGCAGTTCTTC. Amino acids: CASSFRDRVSNEQFF.

A single count supports this clonotype. Germline and junction disagree at one end, which may indicate a read error. The V call is TRBV19, the J call TRBJ1-2; a possible D gene is TRBD1 (5 bases). CDR3 length: 15 residues. Germline-derived CDR1 and CDR2 are LNHDA and SQIVND (reference sequence). CDR3 DNA sequence: TGTGCTAGTAGTATGGACGGCTCAGGGAACTATGGCTACACCTTC. Translation: CASSMDGSGNYGYTF.